Listed below are T cell receptor beta chains from one sample, sequenced in a study of PD-1 blockade in classical Hodgkin lymphoma. The protocol was immunoSEQ multiplex PCR, while the TCRdb copy is restricted to in-frame clones and leaves out a portion. The sample lists around 65,000 clones; approximately 88% were seen once. Sequencing used peripheral blood mononuclear cells (PBMCs), obtained at baseline. The receptor set was obtained from a human donor with classical Hodgkin lymphoma. The CDR3 runs from the conserved cysteine through the conserved F or W. D genes are given only for firm matches. Not every row has a clone size; where given, it reads once, few, many or a size class.

v_call	cdr3_length	d_call	clone_size	j_call	cdr3_nt	cdr3_aa
TRBV6-5	12	-	-	TRBJ1-1	TGTGCCAGCAGCCAACGACGGGGTGTAGCTTTCTTT	CASSQRRGVAFF
TRBV7-9	14	-	-	TRBJ1-1	TGTGCCAGCAGCTTGGGGCTCATGAACACTGAAGCTTTCTTT	CASSLGLMNTEAFF
TRBV9	15	-	-	TRBJ1-2	TGTGCCAGCATCTCACGGCGACGACCCCTTTATGGCTACACCTTC	CASISRRRPLYGYTF
TRBV7-8	14	-	-	TRBJ2-5	TGTGCCAGCAGCCCGCATAGTTCTTTGGAGACCCAGTACTTC	CASSPHSSLETQYF
TRBV19	16	-	once	TRBJ2-2	TGTGCCAGTACCCATCCCCCTTACAGGAACACCGGGGAGCTGTTTTTT	CASTHPPYRNTGELFF
TRBV19	16	-	-	TRBJ1-5	TGTGCCAGTAGTATGTACGACAGTACGGGCAATCAGCCCCAGCATTTT	CASSMYDSTGNQPQHF
TRBV7-6	12	TRBD2	-	TRBJ2-7	TGTGCCAGCAGCTTGGGGACTACCGAGCAGTACTTC	CASSLGTTEQYF
TRBV6-6	14	-	-	TRBJ2-7	TGTGCCAGCGGGGGAAGAGACGGCTCCTACGAGCAGTACTTC	CASGGRDGSYEQYF
TRBV7-9	16	-	-	TRBJ2-7	TGTGCCAGCAGCTTAAGGGGGGGCGTATCGTCCTACGAGCAGTACTTC	CASSLRGGVSSYEQYF
TRBV19	14	TRBD1	-	TRBJ1-5	TGTGCCAGTAGTATGACAGGGGCCTATCAGCCCCAGCATTTT	CASSMTGAYQPQHF
TRBV5-1	14	-	-	TRBJ2-7	TGCGCCAGCATGGGGGGGGACAGCTCCTACGAGCAGTACTTC	CASMGGDSSYEQYF
TRBV13	16	-	-	TRBJ2-4	TGTGCCAGCAGCTTAGCAGCAAATCTAGCCAAAAACATTCAGTACTTC	CASSLAANLAKNIQYF
TRBV12-5	13	-	-	TRBJ1-5	TGTGCTAGTGGTTTGGGGACTGGACAGCCCCAGCATTTT	CASGLGTGQPQHF
TRBV18	19	TRBD1	-	TRBJ1-5	TGTGCCAGCTCACCTCCTACAGGGGCGGGGTCGAACCGCAATCAGCCCCAGCATTTT	CASSPPTGAGSNRNQPQHF
TRBV27	13	-	-	TRBJ2-7	TGTGCCAGCAGTTTGTATTGGGGCGGCGAGCAGTACTTC	CASSLYWGGEQYF
TRBV28	15	TRBD2	-	TRBJ2-7	TGTGCCAGCGGGCCGGGACTAGGAGATTACTACGAGCAGTACTTC	CASGPGLGDYYEQYF